This TCR beta chain was sequenced in a study of early T cells in non-severe SARS-CoV-2 infection. Study conclusions and caveats: VDJdb matching favored anti-spike CD8 responses, missing private and CD4 specificities.

Trimming took off 0 bases at V and 6 bases at J, with 18 bases between the two ends. Germline CDR1 and CDR2: SGDLS and YYNGEE. This CDR3 is 17 amino acids long. In the case of this clonotype: Its target is not known.

The library protocol tagged individual cDNA molecules with unique molecular identifiers. TCRdb recomputed calls from the 5' RACE reads with MiXCR, one row per CDR3 protein. Counted here are about 77,000 distinct CDR3 sequences, 15% to 20% occurring once; the ten biggest clones make up approximately 2.6%. This receptor was taken from an adult who was a healthcare worker with PCR-confirmed SARS-CoV-2 infection or an uninfected control (not recorded which). V gene TRBV9 combines with J gene TRBJ2-2; D is unclear. The sequenced material came from whole blood. CDR3 sequence reads: CASSVDLHKVAPGELFF. For the CDR3, the DNA is TGTGCCAGCAGCGTAGATCTTCACAAGGTCGCCCCCGGGGAGCTGTTTTTT.